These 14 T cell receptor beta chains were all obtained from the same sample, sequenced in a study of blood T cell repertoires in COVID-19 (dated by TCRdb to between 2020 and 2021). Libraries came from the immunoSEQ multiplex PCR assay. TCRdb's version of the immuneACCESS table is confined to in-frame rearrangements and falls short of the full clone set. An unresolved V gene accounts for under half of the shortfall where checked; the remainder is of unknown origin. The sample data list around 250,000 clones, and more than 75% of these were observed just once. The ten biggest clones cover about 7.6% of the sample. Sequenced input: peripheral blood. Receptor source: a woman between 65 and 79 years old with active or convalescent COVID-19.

CDR3 nucleotide sequence: TGTGCCAGCAGTATCTATACGGGGTTGAGTGGCTACACCTTC. It codes for CASSIYTGLSGYTF. V gene TRBV2 combines with J gene TRBJ1-2; D unclear. The CDR3 loop spans 14 amino acids. Germline V gene sequence: CDR1 SNHLY, CDR2 FYNNEI. V lost 5 bases and J 7 bases, leaving 17 bases between the germline ends.

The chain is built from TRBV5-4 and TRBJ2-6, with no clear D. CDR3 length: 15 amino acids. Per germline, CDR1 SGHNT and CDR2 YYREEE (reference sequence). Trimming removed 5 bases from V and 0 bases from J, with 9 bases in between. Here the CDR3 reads CASREGGSGANVLTF. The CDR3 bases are TGTGCCAGCAGAGAAGGCGGCTCTGGGGCCAACGTCCTGACTTTC.

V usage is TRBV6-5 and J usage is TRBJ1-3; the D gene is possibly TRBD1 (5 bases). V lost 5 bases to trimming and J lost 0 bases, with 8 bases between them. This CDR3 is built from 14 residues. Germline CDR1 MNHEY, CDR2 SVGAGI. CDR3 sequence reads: CASSRQRSGNTIYF. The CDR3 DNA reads TGTGCCAGCAGTCGACAGCGCTCTGGAAACACCATATATTTT.

The DNA for the CDR3 is TGTGCCAGCAGCTTAGCGAGCGGGTTGAACACCGGGGAGCTGTTTTTT. The encoded protein is CASSLASGLNTGELFF. The V and J genes are TRBV7-2 and TRBJ2-2; D possibly corresponds to TRBD2 (6 bases). The ends were cut back, 0 bases at V and 1 base at J, with 9 bases in the middle. The CDR3 has 16 residues. The germline CDR1 and CDR2 sequences are SGHTA and FQGNSA. Filled out from reference TRBV7-2 and TRBJ2-2, the complete variable domain reads GAGVSQSPSNKVTEKGKDVELRCDPISGHTALYWYRQSLGQGLEFLIYFQGNSAPDKSGLPSDRFSAERTGGSVSTLTIQRTQQEDSAVYLCASSLASGLNTGELFFGEGSRLTVL.

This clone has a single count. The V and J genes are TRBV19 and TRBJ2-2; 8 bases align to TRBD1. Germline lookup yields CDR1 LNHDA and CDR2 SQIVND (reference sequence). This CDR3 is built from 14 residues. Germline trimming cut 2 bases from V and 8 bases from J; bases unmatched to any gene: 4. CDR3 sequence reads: CASSITGGPGELFF. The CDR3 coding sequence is TGTGCCAGTAGTATAACAGGGGGTCCTGGGGAGCTGTTTTTT.

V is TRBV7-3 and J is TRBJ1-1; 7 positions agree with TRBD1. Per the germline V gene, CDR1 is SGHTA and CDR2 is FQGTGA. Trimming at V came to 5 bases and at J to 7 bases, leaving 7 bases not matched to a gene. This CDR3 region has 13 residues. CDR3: CASSERQGHEAFF. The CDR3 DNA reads TGTGCCAGCAGCGAACGACAGGGCCATGAAGCTTTCTTT. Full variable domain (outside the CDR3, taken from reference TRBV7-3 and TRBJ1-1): GAGVSQTPSNKVTEKGKYVELRCDPISGHTALYWYRQSLGQGPEFLIYFQGTGAADDSGLPNDRFFAVRPEGSVSTLKIQRTERGDSAVYLCASSERQGHEAFFGQGTRLTVV.

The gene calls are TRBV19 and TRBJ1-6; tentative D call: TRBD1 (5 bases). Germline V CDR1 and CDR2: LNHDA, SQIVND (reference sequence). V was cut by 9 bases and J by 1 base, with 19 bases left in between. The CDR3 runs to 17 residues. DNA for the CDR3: TGTGCCAGCTATGGGGGGACTCTCGGATCCTATAATTCACCCCTCCACTTT. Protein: CASYGGTLGSYNSPLHF. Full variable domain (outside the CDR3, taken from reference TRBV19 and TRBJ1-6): DGGITQSPKYLFRKEGQNVTLSCEQNLNHDAMYWYRQDPGQGLRLIYYSQIVNDFQKGDIAEGYSVSREKKESFPLTVTSAQKNPTAFYLCASYGGTLGSYNSPLHFGNGTRLTVT.

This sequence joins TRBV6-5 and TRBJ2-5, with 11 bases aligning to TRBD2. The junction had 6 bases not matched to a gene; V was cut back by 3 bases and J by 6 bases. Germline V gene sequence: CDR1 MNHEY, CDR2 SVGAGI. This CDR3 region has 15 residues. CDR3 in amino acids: CASSYSGGAQKTQYF. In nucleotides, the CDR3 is TGTGCCAGCAGTTATAGCGGGGGGGCCCAGAAGACCCAGTACTTC.

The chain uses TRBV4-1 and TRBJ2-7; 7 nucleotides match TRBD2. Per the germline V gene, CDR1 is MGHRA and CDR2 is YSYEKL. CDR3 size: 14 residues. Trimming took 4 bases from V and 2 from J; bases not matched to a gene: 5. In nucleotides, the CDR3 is TGCGCCAGCAGCCCGGGACTATTTCCCTACGAGCAGTACTTC. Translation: CASSPGLFPYEQYF.

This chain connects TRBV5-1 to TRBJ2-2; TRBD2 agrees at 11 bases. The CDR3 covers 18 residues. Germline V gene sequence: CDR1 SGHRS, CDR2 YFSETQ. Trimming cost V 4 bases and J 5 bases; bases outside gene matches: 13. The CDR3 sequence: CASSPIPLSGGETGELFF. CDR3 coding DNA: TGCGCCAGCAGCCCAATTCCCCTTAGCGGGGGGGAAACCGGGGAGCTGTTTTTT.

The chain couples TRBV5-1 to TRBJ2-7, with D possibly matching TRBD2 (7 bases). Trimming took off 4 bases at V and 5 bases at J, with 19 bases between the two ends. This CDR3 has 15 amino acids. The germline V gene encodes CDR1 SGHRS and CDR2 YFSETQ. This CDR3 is CASSPLGGGQDEQYF. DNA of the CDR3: TGCGCCAGCAGCCCTCTAGGGGGGGGCCAGGACGAGCAGTACTTC.

CDR3 sequence reads: CACKGDAYSNTEAFF. The CDR3 DNA sequence: TGTGCCTGCAAGGGGGACGCATACTCGAACACTGAAGCTTTCTTT. The chain couples TRBV3-1 (or the pseudogene TRBV3-2) to TRBJ1-1; D is perhaps TRBD1 (6 bases). Trimming removed 11 bases from V and 1 base from J, with 20 bases in between. The CDR3 totals 15 residues. CDR1 LGHDT and CDR2 YNNKEL come from the germline V gene (reference sequence).

The CDR3 sequence is CASSVAAQGVMNTEAFF. Here the CDR3 DNA reads TGTGCCAGCAGCGTAGCAGCGCAGGGCGTCATGAACACTGAAGCTTTCTTT. This sequence joins TRBV9 and TRBJ1-1; D is perhaps TRBD1 (5 bases). This CDR3 is built from 17 residues. CDR1 is SGDLS, CDR2 YYNGEE, per germline. V lost 0 bases and J 0 bases, leaving 15 bases between the germline ends.

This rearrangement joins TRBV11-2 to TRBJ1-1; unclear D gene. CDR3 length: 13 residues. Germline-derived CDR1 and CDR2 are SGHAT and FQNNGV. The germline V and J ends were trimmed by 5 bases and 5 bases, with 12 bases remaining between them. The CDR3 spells CASSVGSRTEAFF. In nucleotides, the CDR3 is TGTGCCAGCAGCGTCGGGTCCCGGACTGAAGCTTTCTTT. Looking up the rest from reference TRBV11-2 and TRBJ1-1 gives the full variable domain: EAGVAQSPRYKIIEKRQSVAFWCNPISGHATLYWYQQILGQGPKLLIQFQNNGVVDDSQLPKDRFSAERLKGVDSTLKIQPAKLEDSAVYLCASSVGSRTEAFFGQGTRLTVV.